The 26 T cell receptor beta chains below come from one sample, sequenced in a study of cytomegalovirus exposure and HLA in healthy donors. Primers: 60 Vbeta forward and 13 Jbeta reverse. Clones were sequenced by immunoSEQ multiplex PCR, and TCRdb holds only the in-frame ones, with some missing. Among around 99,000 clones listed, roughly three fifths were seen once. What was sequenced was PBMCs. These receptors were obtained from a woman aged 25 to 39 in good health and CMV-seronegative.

CDR3 nucleotide sequence: TGCAGCGTCGCCGTACTAGGACTTTTATCCGGGGAGCTGTTTTTT. The encoded protein is CSVAVLGLLSGELFF. The V gene is TRBV29-1, the J gene TRBJ2-2, with D tentatively TRBD2 (5 bases). The V gene lost 6 bases and the J gene lost 6 bases, with 20 bases spanning the gap. In germline, CDR1 is SQVTM, CDR2 ANQGSEA. This CDR3 has 15 amino acids.

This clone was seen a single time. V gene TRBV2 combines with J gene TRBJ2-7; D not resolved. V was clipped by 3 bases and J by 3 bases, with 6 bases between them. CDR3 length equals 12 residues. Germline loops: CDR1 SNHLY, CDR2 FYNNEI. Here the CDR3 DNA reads TGTGCCAGCAGTGATTCCCGCTACGAGCAGTACTTC. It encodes CASSDSRYEQYF.

The CDR3: CASSPSTDQPQHF. Written as DNA, the CDR3 is TGTGCCAGTAGCCCTTCCACAGATCAGCCCCAGCATTTT. The rearrangement joins TRBV19 to TRBJ1-5, with D unclear. Per germline, CDR1 LNHDA and CDR2 SQIVND (reference sequence). The CDR3 extends over 13 amino acids. Between the trimmed V and J ends, which lost 6 bases and 5 bases, there was a span of 11 bases.

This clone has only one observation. As DNA, the CDR3 is TGTGCCAGCAGTTATAGTATTACGCAGTATTTT. Residues: CASSYSITQYF. The V gene is TRBV6-5, the J gene TRBJ2-3; D call uncertain. Trimming took 3 bases from V and 8 from J, leaving 6 bases between them. CDR1 is MNHEY, CDR2 SVGAGI, per germline. This CDR3 spans 11 amino acids.

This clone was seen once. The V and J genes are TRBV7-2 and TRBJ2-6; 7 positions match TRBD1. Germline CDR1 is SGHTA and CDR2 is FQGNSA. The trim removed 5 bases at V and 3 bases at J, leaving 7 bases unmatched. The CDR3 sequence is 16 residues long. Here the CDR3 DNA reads TGTGCCAGCAGCCAGAATACAGGGGTTGGGGCCAACGTCCTGACTTTC. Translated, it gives CASSQNTGVGANVLTF.

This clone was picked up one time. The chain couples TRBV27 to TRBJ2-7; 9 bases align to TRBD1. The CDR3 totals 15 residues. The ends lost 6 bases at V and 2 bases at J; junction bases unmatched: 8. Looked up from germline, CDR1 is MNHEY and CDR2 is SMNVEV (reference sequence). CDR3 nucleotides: TGTGCCAGCAGGCCCCGACAGGGGGTTGCCTACGAGCAGTACTTC. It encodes CASRPRQGVAYEQYF.

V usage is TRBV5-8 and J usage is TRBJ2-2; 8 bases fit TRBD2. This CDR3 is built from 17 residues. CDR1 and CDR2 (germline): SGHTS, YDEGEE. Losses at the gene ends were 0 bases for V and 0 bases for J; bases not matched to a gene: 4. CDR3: CASSLGRGDPNTGELFF. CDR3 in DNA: TGTGCCAGCAGCTTGGGGCGGGGGGACCCGAACACCGGGGAGCTGTTTTTT.

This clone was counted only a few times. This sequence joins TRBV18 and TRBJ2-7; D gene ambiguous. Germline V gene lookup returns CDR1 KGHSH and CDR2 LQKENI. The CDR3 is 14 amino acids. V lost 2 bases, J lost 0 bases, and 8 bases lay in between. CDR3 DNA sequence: TGTGCCAGCTCACCAGTCGCAGACTCCTACGAGCAGTACTTC. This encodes CASSPVADSYEQYF.

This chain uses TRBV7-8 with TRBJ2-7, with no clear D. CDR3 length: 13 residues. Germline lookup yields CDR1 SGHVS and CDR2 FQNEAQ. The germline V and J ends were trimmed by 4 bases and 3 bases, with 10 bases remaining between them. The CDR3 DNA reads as TGTGCCAGCAGCTCTCCACTGGTCTACGAGCAGTACTTC. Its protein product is CASSSPLVYEQYF.

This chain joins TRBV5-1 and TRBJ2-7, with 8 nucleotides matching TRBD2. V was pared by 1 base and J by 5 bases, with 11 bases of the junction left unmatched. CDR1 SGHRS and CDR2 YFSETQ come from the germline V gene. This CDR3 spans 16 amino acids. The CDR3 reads CASSLIAGGGRDEQYF. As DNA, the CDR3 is TGCGCCAGCAGCTTGATTGCCGGCGGGGGGAGAGACGAGCAGTACTTC.

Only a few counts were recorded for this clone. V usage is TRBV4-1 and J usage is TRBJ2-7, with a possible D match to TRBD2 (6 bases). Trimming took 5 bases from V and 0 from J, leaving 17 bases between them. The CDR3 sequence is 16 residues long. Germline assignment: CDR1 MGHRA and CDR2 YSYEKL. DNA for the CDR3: TGCGCCAGCAGCGCCTCTCCGGGACTTGACTCCTACGAGCAGTACTTC. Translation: CASSASPGLDSYEQYF.

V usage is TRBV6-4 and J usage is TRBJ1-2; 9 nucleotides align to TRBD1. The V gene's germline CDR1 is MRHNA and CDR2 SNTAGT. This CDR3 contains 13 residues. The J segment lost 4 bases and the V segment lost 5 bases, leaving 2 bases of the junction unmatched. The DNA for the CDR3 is TGTGCCAGCAGTACGGGACAGGGCTATGGCTACACCTTC. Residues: CASSTGQGYGYTF.

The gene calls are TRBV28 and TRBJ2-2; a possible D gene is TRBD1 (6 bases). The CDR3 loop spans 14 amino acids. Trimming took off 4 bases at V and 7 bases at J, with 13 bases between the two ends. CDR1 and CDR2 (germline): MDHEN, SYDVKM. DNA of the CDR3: TGTGCCAGCAGTTCCGGACAGCAGGGCGGGGAGCTGTTTTTT. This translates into CASSSGQQGGELFF.

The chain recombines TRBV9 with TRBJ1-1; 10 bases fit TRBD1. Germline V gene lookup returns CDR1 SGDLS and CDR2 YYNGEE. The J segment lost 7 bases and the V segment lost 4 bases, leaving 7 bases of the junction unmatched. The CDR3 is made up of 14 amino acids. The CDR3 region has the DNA TGTGCCAGCAGCCGGGACAGGGGAACGGGTGAAGCTTTCTTT. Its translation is CASSRDRGTGEAFF.

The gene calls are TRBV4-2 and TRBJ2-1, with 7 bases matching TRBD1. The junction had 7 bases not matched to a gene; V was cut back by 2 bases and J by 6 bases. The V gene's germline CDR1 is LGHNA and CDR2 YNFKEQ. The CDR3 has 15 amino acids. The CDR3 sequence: CASSQRDSWLNEQFF. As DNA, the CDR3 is TGTGCCAGCAGCCAAAGGGACAGTTGGCTCAATGAGCAGTTCTTC.

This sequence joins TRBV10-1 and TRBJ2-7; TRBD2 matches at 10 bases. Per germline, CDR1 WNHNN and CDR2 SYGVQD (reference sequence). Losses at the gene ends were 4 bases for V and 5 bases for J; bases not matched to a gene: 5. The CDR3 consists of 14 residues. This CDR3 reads CASSGSGRAHEQYF. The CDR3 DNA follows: TGCGCCAGCAGTGGGAGCGGGAGGGCCCACGAGCAGTACTTC.

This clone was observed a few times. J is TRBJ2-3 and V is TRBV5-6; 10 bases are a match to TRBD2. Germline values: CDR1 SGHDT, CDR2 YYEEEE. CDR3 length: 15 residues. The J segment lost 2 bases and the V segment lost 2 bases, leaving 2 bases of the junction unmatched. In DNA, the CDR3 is TGTGCCAGCAGCTTCAGCGGGGGGGCCACAGATACGCAGTATTTT. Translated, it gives CASSFSGGATDTQYF.

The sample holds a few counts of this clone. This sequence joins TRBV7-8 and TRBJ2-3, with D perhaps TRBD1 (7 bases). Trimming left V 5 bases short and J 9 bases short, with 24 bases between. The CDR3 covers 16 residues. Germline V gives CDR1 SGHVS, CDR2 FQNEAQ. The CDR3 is CASSHPPGLRGDTQYF. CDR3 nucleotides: TGTGCCAGCAGCCACCCGCCCGGGCTCAGGGGGGACACGCAGTATTTT.

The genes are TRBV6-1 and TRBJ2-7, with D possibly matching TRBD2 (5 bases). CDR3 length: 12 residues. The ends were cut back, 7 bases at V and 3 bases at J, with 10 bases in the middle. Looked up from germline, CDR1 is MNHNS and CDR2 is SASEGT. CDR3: CASMAGDYEQYF. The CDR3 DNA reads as TGTGCCAGCATGGCGGGTGACTACGAGCAGTACTTC.

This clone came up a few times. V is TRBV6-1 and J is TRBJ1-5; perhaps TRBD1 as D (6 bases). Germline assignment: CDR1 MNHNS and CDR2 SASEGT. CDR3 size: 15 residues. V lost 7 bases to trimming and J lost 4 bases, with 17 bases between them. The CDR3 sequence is CASTATKQGNQPQHF. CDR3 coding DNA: TGTGCCAGCACCGCCACCAAACAGGGAAATCAGCCCCAGCATTTT.

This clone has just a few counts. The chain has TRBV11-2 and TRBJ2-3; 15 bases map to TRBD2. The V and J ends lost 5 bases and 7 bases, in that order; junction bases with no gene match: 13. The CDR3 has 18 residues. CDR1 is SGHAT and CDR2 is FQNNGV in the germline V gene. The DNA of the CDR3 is TGTGCCAGCAGCGACCGACGGACTAGCGGGAGGGCCGGGAATACGCAGTATTTT. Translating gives CASSDRRTSGRAGNTQYF.

The CDR3 loop reads CASSQAGGAGANVLTF. DNA for the CDR3: TGCGCCAGCAGCCAAGCCGGGGGGGCTGGGGCCAACGTCCTGACTTTC. This chain connects TRBV4-1 to TRBJ2-6, with 8 bases matching TRBD2. Germline loops: CDR1 MGHRA, CDR2 YSYEKL. The trim removed 1 base at V and 2 bases at J, leaving 1 base unmatched. CDR3 length: 16 residues.

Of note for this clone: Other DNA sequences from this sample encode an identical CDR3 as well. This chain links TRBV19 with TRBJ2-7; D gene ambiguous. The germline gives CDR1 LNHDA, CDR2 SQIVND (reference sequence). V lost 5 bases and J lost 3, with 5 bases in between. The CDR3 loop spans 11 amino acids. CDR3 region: CASSSLYEQYF. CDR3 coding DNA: TGTGCCAGTAGTTCCCTCTACGAGCAGTACTTC.

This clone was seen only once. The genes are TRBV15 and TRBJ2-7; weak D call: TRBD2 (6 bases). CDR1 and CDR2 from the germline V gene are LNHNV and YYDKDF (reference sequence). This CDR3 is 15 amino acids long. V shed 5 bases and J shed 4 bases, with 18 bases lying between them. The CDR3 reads CATSRNRDLRYEQYF. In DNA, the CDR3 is TGTGCCACCAGCCGGAACCGGGACTTACGATACGAGCAGTACTTC.

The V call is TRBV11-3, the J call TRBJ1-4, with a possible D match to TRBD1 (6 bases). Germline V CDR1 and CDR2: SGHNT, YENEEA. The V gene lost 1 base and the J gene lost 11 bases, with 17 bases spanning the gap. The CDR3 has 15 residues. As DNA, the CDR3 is TGTGCCAGCAGCTTAGGACAGGCCGTAGGGGAGAAACTGTTTTTT. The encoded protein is CASSLGQAVGEKLFF.

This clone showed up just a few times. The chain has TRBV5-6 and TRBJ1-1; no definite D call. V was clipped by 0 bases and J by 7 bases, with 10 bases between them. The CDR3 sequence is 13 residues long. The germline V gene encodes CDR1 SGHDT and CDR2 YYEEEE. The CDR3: CASSLAGGFEAFF. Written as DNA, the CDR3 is TGTGCCAGCAGCTTGGCGGGTGGGTTTGAAGCTTTCTTT.